This T cell receptor beta chain was observed in a study of shared clonotypes between healthy human individuals. Findings of the study overall: Generally, naive subsets came out with larger estimated richness than memory subsets.

Germline CDR1 ENHRY, CDR2 SYGVKD. The CDR3 has 13 amino acids. The ends were cut back, 5 bases at V and 2 bases at J, with 6 bases in the middle. Notes on this clone: Its specificity is not known.

Profiled with immunoSEQ multiplex PCR; TCRdb holds only in-frame clones, not every one. Seen here are over a million clones, about 75% observed once, and the top ten hold approximately 1.3%. The chain has TRBV10-3 and TRBJ2-2, with D uncertain. This TCR derives from a man younger than 30 in good health. Sequenced sample: memory CD4+ T cells sorted from blood. As to subset: CD45RA-negative fraction. As DNA, the CDR3 is TGTGCCATCAGTAACAGCAACACCGGGGAGCTGTTTTTT. The encoded protein is CAISNSNTGELFF.